The rows below give T cell receptor beta chains drawn from one sample of a study of cytomegalovirus exposure and HLA in healthy donors. Sequenced by immunoSEQ multiplex PCR; TCRdb stores in-frame clones only, minus some. The sample has 75,000 to 90,000 clones; less than 96% are singletons. Material for sequencing was PBMCs. These receptors all come from a man aged 18-30 years in good health and CMV-seropositive. CDR3s leave out the opening cysteine and the closing phenylalanine or tryptophan.

TRBV25-1	TRBJ2-1	ASRGLAGVDEQF
TRBV5-8	TRBJ2-5	ASSLGSQRQETQY
TRBV9	TRBJ2-5	ASSTGSRTRGKETQY
TRBV27	TRBJ2-5	ASSPSGEIQETQY
TRBV10-1	TRBJ1-1	ASSEAGTGAEAF
TRBV11-2	TRBJ2-1	ASSLLAGDLNEQF
TRBV2	TRBJ2-1	ASSESAAGLQF
TRBV19	TRBJ2-7	ASGAYEQY
TRBV9	TRBJ2-5	ASTERGGQETQY
TRBV5-1	TRBJ2-6	ASSPTPGQGITGANVLT
TRBV2	TRBJ2-5	ASSRDSQETQY
TRBV4-1	TRBJ2-1	ASSQETSTSGFEQF
TRBV30	TRBJ1-5	AWSVEGTQPQH
TRBV19	TRBJ2-7	ASSISLAGTSSYEQY
TRBV28	TRBJ1-1	ASSFEGGAF
TRBV7-9	TRBJ2-3	ASSLAGGTTDTQY
TRBV29-1	TRBJ1-1	SVSGQQNTEAF
TRBV4-2	TRBJ2-7	ASSQGQFYEQY
TRBV7-6	TRBJ1-5	ASSLEQGWHQPQH
TRBV11-2	TRBJ1-5	ASSFRGSQPQH
TRBV5-6	TRBJ2-5	ASSLGHETQY
TRBV28	TRBJ2-3	ASSPPGVAGTDTQY
TRBV20-1	TRBJ2-3	SASLPDTQY
TRBV5-1	TRBJ2-7	ASSFRYAGGRVSSYEQY
TRBV2	TRBJ2-7	ASSGLASYEQY
TRBV4-1	TRBJ2-2	ASTLADWTGELF
TRBV25-1	TRBJ1-4	ASSEYAGEKLF
TRBV15	TRBJ1-1	ATSTATGGNTEAF
TRBV11-2	TRBJ2-7	ASSLGSGAYEQY
TRBV30	TRBJ2-1	AWTPQGAGLYNEQF